This T cell receptor beta chain was retrieved from a study of blood T cell repertoires in COVID-19. Background on the study: COVID-19 samples, acute and convalescent, were from the United States, Italy and Spain.

As handled by the study authors: Amplified reference gene primers provided the basis for estimating nucleated cell counts. Libraries were prepared by immunoSEQ multiplex PCR; TCRdb keeps only in-frame clonotypes and omits some of them. That table is the source of V, J and clone size, and D and trimming were worked out from the DNA. The table shows about 200,000 clones, with 88% occurring only once. CDR3 size: 14 residues. CDR1 is SGHTA, CDR2 FQGTGA, per germline. The V and J ends lost 8 bases and 5 bases, in that order; junction bases with no gene match: 8. This sequence originates from a man aged 35 to 55 with acute or convalescent COVID-19. The chain uses TRBV7-3 and TRBJ2-1, with 8 bases matching TRBD2. The material sequenced was peripheral blood. The chain's CDR3 is CASSTGSGDNEQFF. The CDR3 region has the DNA TGTGCCAGCTCAACGGGTAGCGGGGACAATGAGCAGTTCTTC.